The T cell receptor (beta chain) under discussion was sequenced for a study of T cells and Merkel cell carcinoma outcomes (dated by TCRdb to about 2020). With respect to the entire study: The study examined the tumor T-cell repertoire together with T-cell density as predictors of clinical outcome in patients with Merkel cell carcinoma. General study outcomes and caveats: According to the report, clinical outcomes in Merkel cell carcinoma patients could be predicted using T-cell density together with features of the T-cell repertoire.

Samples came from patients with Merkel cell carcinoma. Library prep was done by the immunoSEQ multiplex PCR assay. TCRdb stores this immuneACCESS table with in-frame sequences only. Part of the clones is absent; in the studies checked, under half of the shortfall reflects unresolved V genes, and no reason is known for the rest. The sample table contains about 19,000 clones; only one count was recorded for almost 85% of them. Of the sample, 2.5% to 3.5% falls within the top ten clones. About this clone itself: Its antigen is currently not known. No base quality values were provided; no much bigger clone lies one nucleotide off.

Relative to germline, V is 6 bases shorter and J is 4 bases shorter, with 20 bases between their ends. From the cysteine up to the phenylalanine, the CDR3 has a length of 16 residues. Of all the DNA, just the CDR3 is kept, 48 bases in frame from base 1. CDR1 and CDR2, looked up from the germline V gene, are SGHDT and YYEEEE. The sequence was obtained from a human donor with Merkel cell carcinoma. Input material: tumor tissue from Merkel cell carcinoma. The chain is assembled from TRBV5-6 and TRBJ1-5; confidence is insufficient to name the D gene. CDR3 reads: CASTLRALGINQPQHF. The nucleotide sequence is TGTGCCAGCACCCTCCGGGCTTTGGGAATTAATCAGCCCCAGCATTTT.